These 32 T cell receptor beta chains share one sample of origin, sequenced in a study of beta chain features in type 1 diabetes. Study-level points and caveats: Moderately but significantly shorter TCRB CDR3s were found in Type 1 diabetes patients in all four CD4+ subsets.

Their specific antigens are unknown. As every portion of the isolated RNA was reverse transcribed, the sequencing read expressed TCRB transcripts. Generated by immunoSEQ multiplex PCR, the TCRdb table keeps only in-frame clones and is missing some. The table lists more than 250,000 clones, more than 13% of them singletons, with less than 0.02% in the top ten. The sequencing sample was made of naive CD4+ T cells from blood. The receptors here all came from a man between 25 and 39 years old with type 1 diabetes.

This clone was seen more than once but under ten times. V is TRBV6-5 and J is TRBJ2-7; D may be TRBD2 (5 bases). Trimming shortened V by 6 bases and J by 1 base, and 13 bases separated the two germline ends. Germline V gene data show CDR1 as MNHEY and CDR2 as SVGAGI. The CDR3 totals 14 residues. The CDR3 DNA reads TGTGCCAGCAGCGTCGACGAGGGATCCTACGAGCAGTACTTC. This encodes CASSVDEGSYEQYF.

In nucleotides, the CDR3 is TGTGCCAGCAGCTTGGATGCGGGAGGGCTACAAGAGACCCAGTACTTC. Amino acid sequence: CASSLDAGGLQETQYF. This chain links TRBV5-4 with TRBJ2-5, with 9 bases aligning to TRBD2. Germline trimming cut 0 bases from V and 2 bases from J; bases unmatched to any gene: 5. The germline gives CDR1 SGHNT, CDR2 YYREEE (reference sequence). CDR3 size: 16 residues.

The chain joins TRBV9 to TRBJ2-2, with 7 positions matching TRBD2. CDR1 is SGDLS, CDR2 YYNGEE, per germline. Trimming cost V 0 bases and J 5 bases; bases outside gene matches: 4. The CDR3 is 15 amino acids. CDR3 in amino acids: CASSVAPAGTGELFF. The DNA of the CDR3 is TGTGCCAGCAGCGTAGCCCCAGCGGGGACCGGGGAGCTGTTTTTT.

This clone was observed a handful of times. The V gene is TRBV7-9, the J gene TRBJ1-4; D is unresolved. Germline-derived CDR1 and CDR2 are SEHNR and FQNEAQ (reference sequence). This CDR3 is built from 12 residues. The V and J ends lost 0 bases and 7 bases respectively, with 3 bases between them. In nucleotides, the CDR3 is TGTGCCAGCAGCTTAGCCAGTGAAAAACTGTTTTTT. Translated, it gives CASSLASEKLFF.

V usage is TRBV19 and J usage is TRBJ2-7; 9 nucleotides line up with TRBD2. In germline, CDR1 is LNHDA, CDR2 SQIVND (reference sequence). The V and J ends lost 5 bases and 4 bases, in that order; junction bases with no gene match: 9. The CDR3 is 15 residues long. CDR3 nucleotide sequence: TGTGCCAGTAGTCGGGATAGCGGGAGAGGGTACGAGCAGTACTTC. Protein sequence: CASSRDSGRGYEQYF. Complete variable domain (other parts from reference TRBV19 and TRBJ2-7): DGGITQSPKYLFRKEGQNVTLSCEQNLNHDAMYWYRQDPGQGLRLIYYSQIVNDFQKGDIAEGYSVSREKKESFPLTVTSAQKNPTAFYLCASSRDSGRGYEQYFGPGTRLTVT.

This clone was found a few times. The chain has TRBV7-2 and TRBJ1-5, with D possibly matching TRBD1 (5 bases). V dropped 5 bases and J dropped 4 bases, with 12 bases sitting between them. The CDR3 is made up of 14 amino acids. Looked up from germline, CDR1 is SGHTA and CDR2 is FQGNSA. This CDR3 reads CASSLTAFNQPQHF. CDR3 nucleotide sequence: TGTGCCAGCAGCCTGACAGCGTTTAATCAGCCCCAGCATTTT.

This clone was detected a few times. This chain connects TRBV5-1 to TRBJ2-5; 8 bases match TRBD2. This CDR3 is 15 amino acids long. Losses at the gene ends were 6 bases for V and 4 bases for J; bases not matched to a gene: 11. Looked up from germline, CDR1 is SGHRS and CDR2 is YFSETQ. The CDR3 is CASTSSGYKRETQYF. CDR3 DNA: TGCGCCAGCACATCTAGCGGGTATAAGAGAGAGACCCAGTACTTC. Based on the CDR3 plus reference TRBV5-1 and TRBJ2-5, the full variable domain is KAGVTQTPRYLIKTRGQQVTLSCSPISGHRSVSWYQQTPGQGLQFLFEYFSETQRNKGNFPGRFSGRQFSNSRSEMNVSTLELGDSALYLCASTSSGYKRETQYFGPGTRLLVL.

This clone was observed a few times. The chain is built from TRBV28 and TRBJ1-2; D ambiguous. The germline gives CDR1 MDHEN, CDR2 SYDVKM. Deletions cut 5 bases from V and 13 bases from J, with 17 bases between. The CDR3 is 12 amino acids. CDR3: CASSPNREPGTF. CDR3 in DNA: TGTGCCAGCAGTCCCAACCGGGAGCCAGGCACCTTC.

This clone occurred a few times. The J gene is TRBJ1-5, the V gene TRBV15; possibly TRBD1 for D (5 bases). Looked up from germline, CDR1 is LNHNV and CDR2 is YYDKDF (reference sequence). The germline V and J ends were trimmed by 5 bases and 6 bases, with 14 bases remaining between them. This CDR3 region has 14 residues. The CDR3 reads CATSRDGGGQPQHF. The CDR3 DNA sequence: TGTGCCACCAGCCGTGATGGGGGAGGTCAGCCCCAGCATTTT. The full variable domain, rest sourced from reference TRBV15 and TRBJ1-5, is DAMVIQNPRYQVTQFGKPVTLSCSQTLNHNVMYWYQQKSSQAPKLLFHYYDKDFNNEADTPDNFQSRRPNTSFCFLDIRSPGLGDTAMYLCATSRDGGGQPQHFGDGTRLSIL.

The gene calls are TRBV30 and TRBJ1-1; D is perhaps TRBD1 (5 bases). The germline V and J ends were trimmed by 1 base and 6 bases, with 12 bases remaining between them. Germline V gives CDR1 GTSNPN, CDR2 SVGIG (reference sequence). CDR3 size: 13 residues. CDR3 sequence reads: CAWSEPGGSEAFF. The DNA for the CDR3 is TGTGCCTGGAGTGAGCCCGGGGGATCTGAAGCTTTCTTT.

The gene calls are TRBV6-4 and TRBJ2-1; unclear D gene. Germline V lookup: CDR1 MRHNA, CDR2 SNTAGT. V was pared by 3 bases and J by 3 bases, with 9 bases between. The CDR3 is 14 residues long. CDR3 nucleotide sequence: TGTGCCAGCAGTGAGAGCCTCTTCTACAATGAGCAGTTCTTC. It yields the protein CASSESLFYNEQFF.

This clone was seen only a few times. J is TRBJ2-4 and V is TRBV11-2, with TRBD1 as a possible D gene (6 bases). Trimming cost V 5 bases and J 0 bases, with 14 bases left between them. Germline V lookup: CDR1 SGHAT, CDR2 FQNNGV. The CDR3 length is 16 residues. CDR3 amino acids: CASSPTGTLAKNIQYF. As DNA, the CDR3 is TGTGCCAGCAGCCCCACAGGGACCCTAGCCAAAAACATTCAGTACTTC.

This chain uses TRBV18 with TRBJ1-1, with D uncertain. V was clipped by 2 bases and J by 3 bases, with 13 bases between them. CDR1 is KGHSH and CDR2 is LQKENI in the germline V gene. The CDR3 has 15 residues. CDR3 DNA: TGTGCCAGCTCACCATACGGAACGCTAGACACTGAAGCTTTCTTT. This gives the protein CASSPYGTLDTEAFF. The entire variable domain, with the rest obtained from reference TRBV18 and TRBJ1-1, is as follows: NAGVMQNPRHLVRRRGQEARLRCSPMKGHSHVYWYRQLPEEGLKFMVYLQKENIIDESGMPKERFSAEFPKEGPSILRIQQVVRGDSAAYFCASSPYGTLDTEAFFGQGTRLTVV.

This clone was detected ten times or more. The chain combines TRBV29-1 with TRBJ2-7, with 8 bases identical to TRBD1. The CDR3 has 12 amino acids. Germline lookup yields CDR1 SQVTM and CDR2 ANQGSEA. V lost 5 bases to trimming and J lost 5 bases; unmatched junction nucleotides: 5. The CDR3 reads CSVRTGIHEQYF. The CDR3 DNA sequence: TGCAGCGTTCGGACAGGGATCCACGAGCAGTACTTC.

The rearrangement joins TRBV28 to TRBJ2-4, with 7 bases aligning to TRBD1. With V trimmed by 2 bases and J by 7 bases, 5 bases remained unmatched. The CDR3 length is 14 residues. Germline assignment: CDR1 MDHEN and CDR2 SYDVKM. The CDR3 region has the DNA TGTGCCAGCAGTTTACCTAGGGGGCTGAACATTCAGTACTTC. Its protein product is CASSLPRGLNIQYF.

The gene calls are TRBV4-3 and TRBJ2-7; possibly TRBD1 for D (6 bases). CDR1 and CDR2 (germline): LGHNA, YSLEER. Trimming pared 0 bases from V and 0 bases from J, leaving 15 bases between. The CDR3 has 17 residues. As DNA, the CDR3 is TGCGCCAGCAGCCAAGAATTCAGACAGGCAAGCTCCTACGAGCAGTACTTC. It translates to CASSQEFRQASSYEQYF.

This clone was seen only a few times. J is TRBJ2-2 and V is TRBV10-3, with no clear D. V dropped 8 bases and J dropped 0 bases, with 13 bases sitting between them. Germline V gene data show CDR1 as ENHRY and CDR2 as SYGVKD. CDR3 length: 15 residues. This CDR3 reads CAISRGQSNTGELFF. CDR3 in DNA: TGTGCCATCTCACGCGGCCAGTCGAACACCGGGGAGCTGTTTTTT.

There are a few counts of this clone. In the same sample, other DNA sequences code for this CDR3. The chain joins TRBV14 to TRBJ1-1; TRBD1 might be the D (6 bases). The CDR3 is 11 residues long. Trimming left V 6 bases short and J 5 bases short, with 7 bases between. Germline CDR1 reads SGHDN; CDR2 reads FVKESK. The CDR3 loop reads CASRGGTEAFF. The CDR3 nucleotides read TGTGCCAGCAGAGGGGGAACTGAAGCTTTCTTT.

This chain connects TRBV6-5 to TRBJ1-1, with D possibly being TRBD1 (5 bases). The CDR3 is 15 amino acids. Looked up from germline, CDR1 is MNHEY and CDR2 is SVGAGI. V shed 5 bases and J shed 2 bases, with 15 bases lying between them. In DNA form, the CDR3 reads TGTGCCAGCAGTATAACAGGTCAGGGAAACACTGAAGCTTTCTTT. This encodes CASSITGQGNTEAFF.

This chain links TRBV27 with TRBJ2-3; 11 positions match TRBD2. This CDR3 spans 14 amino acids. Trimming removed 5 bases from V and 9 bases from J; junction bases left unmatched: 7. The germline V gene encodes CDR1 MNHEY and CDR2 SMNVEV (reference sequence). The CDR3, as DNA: TGTGCCAGCAGTGCTACTAGCGGGAGTTACACGCAGTATTTT. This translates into CASSATSGSYTQYF.

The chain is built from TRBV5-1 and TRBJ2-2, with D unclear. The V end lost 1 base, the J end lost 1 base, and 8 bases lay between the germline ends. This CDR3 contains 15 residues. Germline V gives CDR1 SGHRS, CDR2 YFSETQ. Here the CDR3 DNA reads TGCGCCAGCAGCTTGACGAGAGGGAACACCGGGGAGCTGTTTTTT. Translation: CASSLTRGNTGELFF.

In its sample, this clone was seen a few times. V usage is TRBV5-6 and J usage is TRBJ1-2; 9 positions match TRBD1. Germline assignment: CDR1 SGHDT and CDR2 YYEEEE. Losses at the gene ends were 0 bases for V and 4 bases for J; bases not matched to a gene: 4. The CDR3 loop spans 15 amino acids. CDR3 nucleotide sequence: TGTGCCAGCAGCTTGGTGACAGGGGGGATCTATGGCTACACCTTC. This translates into CASSLVTGGIYGYTF.

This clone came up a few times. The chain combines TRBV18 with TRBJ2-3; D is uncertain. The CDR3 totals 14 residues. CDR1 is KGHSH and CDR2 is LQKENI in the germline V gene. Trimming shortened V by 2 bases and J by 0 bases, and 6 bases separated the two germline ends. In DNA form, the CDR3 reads TGTGCCAGCTCACCATTACGGAGCACAGATACGCAGTATTTT. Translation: CASSPLRSTDTQYF.

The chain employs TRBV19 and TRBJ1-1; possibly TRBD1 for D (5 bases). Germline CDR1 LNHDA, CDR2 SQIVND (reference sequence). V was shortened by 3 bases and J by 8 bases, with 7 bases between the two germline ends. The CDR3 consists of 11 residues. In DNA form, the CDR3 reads TGTGCCAGTAGTATCTACAGGGAAGCTTTCTTT. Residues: CASSIYREAFF. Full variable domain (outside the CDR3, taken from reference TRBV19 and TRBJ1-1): DGGITQSPKYLFRKEGQNVTLSCEQNLNHDAMYWYRQDPGQGLRLIYYSQIVNDFQKGDIAEGYSVSREKKESFPLTVTSAQKNPTAFYLCASSIYREAFFGQGTRLTVV.

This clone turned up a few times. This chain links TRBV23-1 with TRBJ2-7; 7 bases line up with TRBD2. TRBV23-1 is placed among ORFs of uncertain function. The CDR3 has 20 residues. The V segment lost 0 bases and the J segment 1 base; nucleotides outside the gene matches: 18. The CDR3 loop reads CASSQSVQGGVRVHSYEQYF. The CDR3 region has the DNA TGCGCCAGCAGTCAATCGGTGCAGGGAGGGGTGAGGGTTCATTCCTACGAGCAGTACTTC.

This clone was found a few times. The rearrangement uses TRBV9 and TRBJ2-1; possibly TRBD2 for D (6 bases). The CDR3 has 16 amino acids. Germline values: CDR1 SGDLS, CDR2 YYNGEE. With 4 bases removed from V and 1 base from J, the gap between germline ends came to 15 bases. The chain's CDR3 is CASSYGLNPSYNEQFF. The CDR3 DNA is TGTGCCAGCAGCTACGGACTAAACCCTTCCTACAATGAGCAGTTCTTC.

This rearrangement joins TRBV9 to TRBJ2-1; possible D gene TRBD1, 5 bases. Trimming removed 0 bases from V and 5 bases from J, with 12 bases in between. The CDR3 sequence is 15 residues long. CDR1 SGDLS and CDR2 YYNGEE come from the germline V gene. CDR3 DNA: TGTGCCAGCAGCGTAGAGTGGACACAGAACAATGAGCAGTTCTTC. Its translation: CASSVEWTQNNEQFF. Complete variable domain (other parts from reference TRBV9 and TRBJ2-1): DSGVTQTPKHLITATGQRVTLRCSPRSGDLSVYWYQQSLDQGLQFLIQYYNGEERAKGNILERFSAQQFPDLHSELNLSSLELGDSALYFCASSVEWTQNNEQFFGPGTRLTVL.

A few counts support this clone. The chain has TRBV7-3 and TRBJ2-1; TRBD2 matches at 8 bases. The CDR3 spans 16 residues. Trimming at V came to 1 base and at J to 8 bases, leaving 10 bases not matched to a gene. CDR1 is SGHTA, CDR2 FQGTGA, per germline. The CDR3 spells CASSLISGLGSHEQFF. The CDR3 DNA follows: TGTGCCAGCAGCTTAATATCGGGACTAGGGAGCCATGAGCAGTTCTTC.

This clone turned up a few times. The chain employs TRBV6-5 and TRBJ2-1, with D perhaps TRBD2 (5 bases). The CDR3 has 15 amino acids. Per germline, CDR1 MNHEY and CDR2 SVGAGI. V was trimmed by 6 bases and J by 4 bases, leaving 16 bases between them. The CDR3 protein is CASSYDWTPYNEQFF. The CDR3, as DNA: TGTGCCAGCAGCTACGACTGGACTCCGTACAATGAGCAGTTCTTC.

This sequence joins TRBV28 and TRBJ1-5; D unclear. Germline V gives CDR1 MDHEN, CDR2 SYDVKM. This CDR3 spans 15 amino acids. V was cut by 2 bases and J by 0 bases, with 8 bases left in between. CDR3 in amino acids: CASSLPSNSNQPQHF. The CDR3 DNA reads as TGTGCCAGCAGTTTACCCTCTAATAGCAATCAGCCCCAGCATTTT.

The CDR3 loop reads CASRKREGSYNEQFF. In nucleotides, the CDR3 is TGTGCCAGTAGGAAGCGGGAGGGGTCCTACAATGAGCAGTTCTTC. The chain is built from TRBV19 and TRBJ2-1; 10 bases align to TRBD2. The CDR3 extends over 15 amino acids. Trimming took 6 bases from V and 1 from J; bases not matched to a gene: 3. Germline values: CDR1 LNHDA, CDR2 SQIVND (reference sequence).

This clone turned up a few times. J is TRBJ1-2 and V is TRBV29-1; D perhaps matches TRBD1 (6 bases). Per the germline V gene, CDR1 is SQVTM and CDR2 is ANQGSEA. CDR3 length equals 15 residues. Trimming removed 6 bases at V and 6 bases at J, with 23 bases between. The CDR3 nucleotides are TGCAGCGTGTGGGTCCCGGGACATTTATTCGATGGCTACACCTTC. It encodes CSVWVPGHLFDGYTF.